This TCR beta chain was profiled in a study of blood T cell repertoires in COVID-19. Across the study: Acute and convalescent COVID-19 samples came from the United States, Italy and Spain. PBMCs, B-cell-depleted T cells, or T cells provided the cDNA or gDNA that made up the material.

In the authors' methods: It was from reference gene primer amplification that nucleated cell counts were estimated. Only in-frame clones appear in the TCRdb table, and some are missing; sequencing was by immunoSEQ multiplex PCR. The DNA gave D and trimming, while V, J and clone size come from that table. The sample contains around 250,000 clones, approximately 88% of which appear only once. V was trimmed by 0 bases and J by 0 bases, leaving 24 bases between them. The CDR3 contains 20 residues. Germline V gene sequence: CDR1 SGHVS, CDR2 FQNEAQ. The chain joins TRBV7-8 to TRBJ2-7; TRBD2 is a possible D gene (6 bases). Sequenced sample: peripheral blood. This clonotype originated in a woman in her 40s who had recovered from COVID-19. The CDR3 DNA reads TGTGCCAGCAGCTTAGCTGGGAGGACTCCCACGGGACTCATCTCCTACGAGCAGTACTTC. Residues: CASSLAGRTPTGLISYEQYF.